The 26 T cell receptor beta chains below all came from one sample that was sequenced in a study of T cells in Graves' hyperthyroidism and ophthalmopathy. What was amplified from RNA transcripts were TCR beta CDR3 regions. The study used the HTBI primer set for a first-round RT-PCR of the TCR CDR3. In TCRdb, the multiplex PCR reads were re-called with MiXCR into one record per CDR3 protein. The sample consists of 250,000 to 300,000 distinct CDR3 sequences, about 15% of them appearing once. Material for sequencing was blood. The receptors originated from a woman aged 55-69 years with Graves' ophthalmopathy.

This clonotype was detected ten times or more. The chain recombines TRBV7-9 with TRBJ2-3; TRBD2 matches 8 bases. Germline CDR1 SEHNR, CDR2 FQNEAQ (reference sequence). This CDR3 region has 15 residues. V dropped 4 bases and J dropped 1; count of bases not matched to a gene: 4. This chain's CDR3 is CASSSPTSGTDTQYF. CDR3 in DNA: TGTGCCAGCAGCTCGCCGACTAGCGGCACAGATACGCAGTATTTT.

The chain employs TRBV5-1 and TRBJ2-3; no firm D call. Germline loops: CDR1 SGHRS, CDR2 YFSETQ. V lost 5 bases and J 0 bases, leaving 10 bases between the germline ends. The CDR3 is 14 amino acids. In DNA form, the CDR3 reads TGCGCCAGCAGGGCAACAGCTAGCACAGATACGCAGTATTTT. Its protein product is CASRATASTDTQYF.

The genes are TRBV20-1 and TRBJ2-4; 8 nucleotides align to TRBD2. The CDR3 totals 14 residues. The trim removed 7 bases at V and 5 bases at J, leaving 10 bases unmatched. Germline V gene data show CDR1 as DFQATT and CDR2 as SNEGSKA (reference sequence). CDR3 sequence (DNA): TGCAGTGGTACTAGCGGAGGGGGGGAAAACATTCAGTACTTC. Translated, it gives CSGTSGGGENIQYF.

The sample holds a few counts of this clonotype. The chain carries TRBV19 and TRBJ2-7; D is perhaps TRBD1 (6 bases). The CDR3 consists of 14 residues. The germline V and J ends were trimmed by 1 base and 7 bases, with 14 bases remaining between them. The germline gives CDR1 LNHDA, CDR2 SQIVND (reference sequence). The CDR3 sequence: CASSIGGQIGEQYF. CDR3 bases: TGTGCCAGTAGTATAGGAGGACAGATCGGAGAGCAGTACTTC.

The sample holds a few counts of this clonotype. V and J are TRBV4-2 and TRBJ2-7; 12 bases map to TRBD2. Germline loops: CDR1 LGHNA, CDR2 YNFKEQ. The V and J ends lost 1 base and 7 bases, in that order; junction bases with no gene match: 8. The CDR3 has 16 residues. The CDR3 DNA follows: TGTGCCAGCAGCCAAGGGTCCCTAGCGGGGGGGCAGGAGCAGTACTTC. This codes for CASSQGSLAGGQEQYF.

A few counts support this clonotype. This chain links TRBV18 with TRBJ2-5; D gene ambiguous. This CDR3 is 15 amino acids long. Germline-derived CDR1 and CDR2 are KGHSH and LQKENI. The V end was cut by 0 bases, the J end by 0 bases, with 8 bases between. The CDR3 protein is CASSPPTTYQETQYF. The CDR3 bases are TGTGCCAGCTCACCACCCACAACGTACCAAGAGACCCAGTACTTC.

This clonotype came up many times. The chain uses TRBV5-1 and TRBJ2-7; tentatively, D is TRBD2 (5 bases). The V end was cut by 3 bases, the J end by 1 base, with 14 bases between. This CDR3 contains 15 residues. The germline gives CDR1 SGHRS, CDR2 YFSETQ. The CDR3 DNA is TGCGCCAGCAGCTCAAGACGGACGGGATCCTACGAGCAGTACTTC. Encoded protein: CASSSRRTGSYEQYF.

This clonotype occurred many times. The chain uses TRBV7-9 and TRBJ1-2; 9 bases map to TRBD1. Germline lookup yields CDR1 SEHNR and CDR2 FQNEAQ (reference sequence). With 5 bases clipped from V and 4 bases from J, the junction kept 8 bases outside the gene matches. The CDR3 is 15 residues long. This CDR3 is CASSPSGTGTYGYTF. CDR3 in DNA: TGTGCCAGCAGCCCTTCCGGGACAGGGACCTATGGCTACACCTTC.

This clonotype was seen repeatedly, ten times or more. CDR3 protein: CASSAHRGSQPQHF. The CDR3 nucleotides are TGTGCCAGCAGCGCCCACAGGGGTAGTCAGCCCCAGCATTTT. The genes are TRBV7-2 and TRBJ1-5; TRBD1 aligns across 7 bases. CDR3 size: 14 residues. J lost 6 bases, V lost 5 bases, and 7 bases had no gene match. CDR1 and CDR2 from the germline V gene are SGHTA and FQGNSA.

The chain combines TRBV12-5 with TRBJ2-1; D tentatively fits TRBD1 or TRBD2 (5 bases each). V lost 5 bases and J lost 6, with 20 bases in between. Germline CDR1 and CDR2: LGHNT and FRNRAP. The CDR3 has 16 residues. CDR3 DNA sequence: TGTGCTAGTGGTCCCCCATATTCGGCAGGGACCAATGAGCAGTTCTTC. It codes for CASGPPYSAGTNEQFF. Complete variable domain (other parts from reference TRBV12-5 and TRBJ2-1): DARVTQTPRHKVTEMGQEVTMRCQPILGHNTVFWYRQTMMQGLELLAYFRNRAPLDDSGMPKDRFSAEMPDATLATLKIQPSEPRDSAVYFCASGPPYSAGTNEQFFGPGTRLTVL.

Comment on this clonotype: A single base separates this from a much larger clone, so it may be a read error. The chain combines TRBV20-1 with TRBJ1-2; D is unresolved. V lost 1 base and J lost 3, with 12 bases in between. CDR1 DFQATT and CDR2 SNEGSKA come from the germline V gene (reference sequence). This CDR3 has 14 residues. CDR3: CSARGQGRDYGYTF. DNA of the CDR3: TGCAGTGCTAGAGGTCAAGGGAGGGACTATGGCTACACCTTC.

The CDR3 bases are TGTGCCAGCAGTTTCCTCATGGGAGAAAAACTGTTTTTT. Its protein is CASSFLMGEKLFF. This rearrangement joins TRBV27 to TRBJ1-4; D uncertain. Trimming shortened V by 3 bases and J by 8 bases, and 10 bases separated the two germline ends. The germline V gene encodes CDR1 MNHEY and CDR2 SMNVEV (reference sequence). The CDR3 is made up of 13 amino acids.

This clonotype was recorded many times. CDR3 residues: CASSLATSGYNEQFF. The CDR3 DNA reads TGTGCCAGCAGCTTAGCGACTAGCGGCTACAATGAGCAGTTCTTC. The V gene is TRBV7-2, the J gene TRBJ2-1, with 9 bases aligning to TRBD2. The CDR3 loop spans 15 amino acids. J gave up 3 bases and V 0 bases, and 0 bases lay outside the gene matches. From germline, CDR1 is SGHTA and CDR2 FQGNSA.

The chain links TRBV5-4 to TRBJ2-7; possibly TRBD1 for D (5 bases). Per germline, CDR1 SGHNT and CDR2 YYREEE (reference sequence). Trimming cost V 4 bases and J 2 bases, with 13 bases left between them. CDR3 length: 14 residues. The DNA for the CDR3 is TGTGCCAGCAGCAACCGGACATCCCCCTACGAGCAGTACTTC. Translation gives CASSNRTSPYEQYF.

To note about this clonotype: Just one base apart from a much larger clone, this may be a read error. The chain carries TRBV4-1 and TRBJ2-3; no definite D call. From germline, CDR1 is MGHRA and CDR2 YSYEKL. V was shortened by 1 base and J by 4 bases, with 12 bases between the two germline ends. The CDR3 is made up of 15 amino acids. DNA for the CDR3: TGCGCCAGCAGCCAAGTCGGCCTTTGGGCAGATACGCAGTATTTT. Its translation is CASSQVGLWADTQYF.

This clonotype was observed at least ten times. The chain uses TRBV7-9 and TRBJ1-1; tentative D call: TRBD1 (5 bases). Deletions cut 3 bases from V and 5 bases from J, with 16 bases between. CDR1 is SEHNR and CDR2 is FQNEAQ in the germline V gene (reference sequence). The CDR3 extends over 15 amino acids. In DNA, the CDR3 is TGTGCCAGCAGCTTCGGTCTACAGGTGGGAACTGAAGCTTTCTTT. It encodes CASSFGLQVGTEAFF.

This chain joins TRBV25-1 and TRBJ1-1; weak D call: TRBD1 (6 bases). CDR1 and CDR2 from the germline V gene are MGHDK and SYGVNS. The CDR3 is made up of 15 amino acids. V shed 4 bases and J shed 6 bases, with 18 bases lying between them. CDR3 in amino acids: CASSGQRPWGPEAFF. Here the CDR3 DNA reads TGTGCCAGCAGTGGCCAACGTCCATGGGGGCCTGAAGCTTTCTTT. The full variable domain, completed using reference TRBV25-1 and TRBJ1-1, is EADIYQTPRYLVIGTGKKITLECSQTMGHDKMYWYQQDPGMELHLIHYSYGVNSTEKGDLSSESTVSRIRTEHFPLTLESARPSHTSQYLCASSGQRPWGPEAFFGQGTRLTVV.

The rearrangement joins TRBV29-1 to TRBJ1-3; D may be TRBD1 (5 bases). In germline, CDR1 is SQVTM, CDR2 ANQGSEA. The CDR3 extends over 14 amino acids. With 6 bases removed from V and 3 bases from J, the gap between germline ends came to 15 bases. In DNA form, the CDR3 reads TGCAGCGTGGTTGGAGGGGCGATTGGAAACACCATATATTTT. This sequence encodes CSVVGGAIGNTIYF.

This clonotype was recorded many times. The chain recombines TRBV7-2 with TRBJ1-1; D is ambiguous. V gave up 3 bases and J gave up 7 bases, with 9 bases separating them. This CDR3 has 12 amino acids. From germline, CDR1 is SGHTA and CDR2 FQGNSA. CDR3 region: CASSFKDREAFF. The CDR3 coding sequence is TGTGCCAGCAGCTTCAAAGACCGTGAAGCTTTCTTT.

The sample holds many counts of this clonotype. V usage is TRBV12-3 or TRBV12-4 and J usage is TRBJ1-3; D not certain. The V and J ends lost 7 bases and 0 bases respectively, with 4 bases between them. The CDR3 consists of 12 residues. Here the CDR3 reads CASMFSGNTIYF. CDR3 DNA: TGTGCCAGCATGTTCTCTGGAAACACCATATATTTT.

This clonotype was observed a few times. This sequence joins TRBV7-8 and TRBJ2-7, with D possibly TRBD2 on 5 matching bases. Germline V lookup: CDR1 SGHVS, CDR2 FQNEAQ. This CDR3 is built from 17 residues. The V and J ends lost 0 bases and 0 bases respectively, with 15 bases between them. CDR3 coding DNA: TGTGCCAGCAGCTTAGCGGAGTTCGGGGAAACCTCCTACGAGCAGTACTTC. It codes for CASSLAEFGETSYEQYF. Combining the CDR3 with reference TRBV7-8 and TRBJ2-7 gives the whole variable domain GAGVSQSPRYKVAKRGQDVALRCDPISGHVSLFWYQQALGQGPEFLTYFQNEAQLDKSGLPSDRFFAERPEGSVSTLKIQRTQQEDSAVYLCASSLAEFGETSYEQYFGPGTRLTVT.

This clonotype was counted between two and nine times. This rearrangement joins TRBV10-2 to TRBJ1-5, with D perhaps matching TRBD1 (5 bases). The germline gives CDR1 WSHSY, CDR2 SAAADI. The CDR3 has 13 residues. V was shortened by 4 bases and J by 2 bases, with 6 bases between the two germline ends. CDR3 sequence (DNA): TGCGCCAGCAGTGGACAGCGCAATCAGCCCCAGCATTTT. Translating it yields CASSGQRNQPQHF.

J is TRBJ2-7 and V is TRBV27, with 9 bases that match TRBD1. This CDR3 comprises 17 residues. Looked up from germline, CDR1 is MNHEY and CDR2 is SMNVEV (reference sequence). The junction had 14 bases not matched to a gene; V was cut back by 5 bases and J by 3 bases. The CDR3 is CASSPTGGVGSYYEQYF. DNA for the CDR3: TGTGCCAGCAGTCCCACAGGGGGCGTCGGGTCATACTACGAGCAGTACTTC.

This clonotype was detected ten times or more. The chain combines TRBV7-8 with TRBJ2-7; a weak D match, TRBD1 (6 bases). CDR1 and CDR2 (germline): SGHVS, FQNEAQ. V was trimmed by 3 bases and J by 4 bases, leaving 16 bases between them. The CDR3 length is 15 residues. This CDR3 reads CASSLLLGADYEQYF. As DNA, the CDR3 is TGTGCCAGCAGCTTGCTATTGGGGGCTGATTACGAGCAGTACTTC.

This clonotype appeared a few times. The chain combines TRBV3-1 with TRBJ2-7, with a weak D call TRBD1 (6 bases). V lost 4 bases and J lost 3, with 13 bases in between. Germline CDR1 is LGHDT and CDR2 is YNNKEL (reference sequence). This CDR3 has 14 amino acids. The CDR3 region is CASSLQTGYYEQYF. For the CDR3, the DNA is TGTGCCAGCAGCCTTCAGACAGGATACTACGAGCAGTACTTC.

This clonotype has a count of ten or more. The chain combines TRBV20-1 with TRBJ1-3; no definite D call. With 3 bases removed from V and 4 bases from J, the gap between germline ends came to 13 bases. Germline V gene lookup returns CDR1 DFQATT and CDR2 SNEGSKA (reference sequence). The CDR3 is 14 amino acids. The CDR3 sequence: CSASTHGSGNTIYF. CDR3 nucleotides: TGCAGTGCTAGCACCCATGGGAGCGGAAACACCATATATTTT.